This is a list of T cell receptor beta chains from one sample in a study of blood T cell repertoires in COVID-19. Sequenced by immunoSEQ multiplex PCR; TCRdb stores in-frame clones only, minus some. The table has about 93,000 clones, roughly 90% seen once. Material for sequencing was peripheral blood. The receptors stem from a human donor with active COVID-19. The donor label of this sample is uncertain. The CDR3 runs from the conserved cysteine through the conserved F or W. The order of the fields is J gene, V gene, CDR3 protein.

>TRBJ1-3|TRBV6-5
CASSYSGLTSGNTIYF
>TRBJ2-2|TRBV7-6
CASSLGGRGKRNTGELFF
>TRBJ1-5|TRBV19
CASSRQGEISNQPQHF
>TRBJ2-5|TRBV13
CASSPRTGEETQYF
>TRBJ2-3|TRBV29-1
CSGWTGITQYF
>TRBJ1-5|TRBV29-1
CSVKTDRGGNQPQHF
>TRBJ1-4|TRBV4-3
CASSPEVQLNEKLFF
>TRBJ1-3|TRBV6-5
CASSYGPLSSGNTIYF
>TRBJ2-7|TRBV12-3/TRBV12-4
CASSLGGVGEQYF
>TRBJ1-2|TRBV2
CASSGGQDYGYTF
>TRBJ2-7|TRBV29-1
CSVGTGVGYEQYF
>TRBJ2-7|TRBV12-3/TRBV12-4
CASSSDTGYEQYF
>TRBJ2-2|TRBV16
CASSRTGALNTGELFF
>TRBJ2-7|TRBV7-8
CASSKVRAPLGRDLLEEQYF
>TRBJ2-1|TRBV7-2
CASSSLYYNEQFF
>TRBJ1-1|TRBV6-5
CASRRGTEAFF
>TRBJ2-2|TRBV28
CASNVHGTLKSGELFF
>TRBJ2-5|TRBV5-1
CASRERSGTQYF
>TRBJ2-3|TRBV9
CASSVYGDTDTQYF
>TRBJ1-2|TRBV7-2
CASSSRAGYNYGYTF
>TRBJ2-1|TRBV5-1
CASSGGDLWNEQFF
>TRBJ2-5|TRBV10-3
CAISTGLGETQYF
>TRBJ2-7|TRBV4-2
CASSPDGTSGWYEQYF
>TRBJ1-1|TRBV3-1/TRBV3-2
CASSRRQNTEAFF
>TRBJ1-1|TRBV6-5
CASSLLTGKTEAFF
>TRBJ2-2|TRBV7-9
CASSFFQGVELFF
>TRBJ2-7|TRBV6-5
CASNALGGGEQYF
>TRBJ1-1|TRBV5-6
CASSLGPYTEAFF
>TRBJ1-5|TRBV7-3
CASSVTGGSNQPQHF
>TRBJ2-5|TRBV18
CASSPTGVPQETQYF
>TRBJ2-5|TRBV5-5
CASSLTGEETQYF
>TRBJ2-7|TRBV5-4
CASRDGTGVLYEQYF
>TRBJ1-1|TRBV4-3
CASSQTPGGGAEAFF
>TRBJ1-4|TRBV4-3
CASSQGAANEKLFF
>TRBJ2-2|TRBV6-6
CARYSSGGETGELFF
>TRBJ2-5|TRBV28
CASSSPSIGAETQYF
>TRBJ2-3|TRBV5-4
CASSPGLAGGQADTQYF
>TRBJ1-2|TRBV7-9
CASSLDYGQDNYGYTF
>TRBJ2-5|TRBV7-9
CASSYSGDGQTQYF
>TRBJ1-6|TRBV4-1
CASSQVTGTSNSPLHF
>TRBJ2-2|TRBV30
CAWSVGGGGNQFLYTGELFF
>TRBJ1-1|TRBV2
CASSPTGWDTEAFF
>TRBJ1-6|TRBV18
CASSPRQGRSDSPLHF
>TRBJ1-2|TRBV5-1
CASSFLAGEDYGYTF